The present TCR beta chain was sequenced within a study of molecular identifiers for immune sequencing clone quantification. On the study more broadly: In the replicates, RNA derived from around 20,000 or 100,000 naive CD8 cells was divided into five parts, and four were sequenced. Study-wide results and caveats: Spiked Jurkat TCR RNA originating from one cell could reportedly be identified amid approximately 950,000 naive cells. Sharing of a barcode by identical TCR molecules could cause highly expanded clone sizes to be underestimated.

This clonotype was seen a few times. No antigen is known for it. TCRdb re-called the PCR reads with MiXCR, one entry per CDR3 protein. Counted here are approximately 590,000 distinct CDR3 sequences, roughly 25% occurring once; the ten biggest clones make up around 0.78%. The CDR3 is 13 amino acids. Germline CDR1 is GTSNPN and CDR2 is SVGIG (reference sequence). Trimming pared 4 bases from V and 3 bases from J, leaving 11 bases between. The sequence derives from a human donor in good health. Some libraries in this study had Jurkat cell RNA spiked in. This chain joins TRBV30 and TRBJ2-3; weak D call: TRBD2 (6 bases). The sample taken for sequencing was naive CD8+ T cells from blood, with Jurkat cell RNA spiked in. As for subset: FACS-sorted CD8+CD4-CCR7+CD45RA+ naive T cells. CDR3 DNA sequence: TGTGCCTGGACCGATGGAGGGACAGATACGCAGTATTTT. Amino acid sequence: CAWTDGGTDTQYF.